This entry is about one T cell receptor (beta chain). This specimen belongs to a study of CD8 T cells in Susac syndrome. The sequenced target, TCR beta, came from blood CD8+ and CD4+ T cells. Treatment-naive patients with stable or active relapsing-remitting disease were the multiple sclerosis controls. TEMRA cells were enriched by FACS, and CD4+ and CD8+ T cells were negatively isolated. When the RNA was reverse transcribed, random hexamers were used with an input of roughly 0.5 to 1 ug. The method of amplification for TCR beta CDR3 was immunoSEQ multiplex PCR, covering 54 Vbeta and 13 Jbeta. TCRdb reprocessed the immunoSEQ multiplex PCR reads via MiXCR and lists one record per CDR3 protein. The sample yields some 260,000 distinct CDR3 sequences, roughly 84% seen once. Trimming took 5 bases from V and 0 from J, leaving 22 bases between them. CDR3 size: 17 residues. Germline assignment: CDR1 DFQATT and CDR2 SNEGSKA (reference sequence).

The source is a human donor with multiple sclerosis. The V call is TRBV20-1, the J call TRBJ2-5; D tentatively fits TRBD1 or TRBD2 (6 bases each). The sequenced sample consisted of CD8+ T cells from PBMCs. CDR3 coding DNA: TGCAGTGCTCCAGAAAGGGGGGTAGCGGTGTACCAAGAGACCCAGTACTTC. Amino acids: CSAPERGVAVYQETQYF.